The clone carrying this TCR beta chain was counted once. Its cognate antigen is unknown. The junction shows a germline mismatch at one end, possibly a read error. The data belong to a study of shared clonotypes between healthy human individuals. Broader study findings: It was expected that sequencing depth would affect clonotype sharing among donors.

TCRdb's copy holds only in-frame clones and misses some; the assay was immunoSEQ multiplex PCR. The table records around 2,100,000 clones, approximately 94% of them present only once. As defined, naive CD8 cells were CD45RO-negative and positively selected for CCR7, with terminally differentiated effector memory CD45RA+ cells excluded. All donors qualified as healthy HIV-negative adults and had experienced no recent acute infections or vaccinations. CDR1 is SSHAT and CDR2 is FNYEAQ in the germline V gene (reference sequence). This CDR3 has 14 amino acids. The genes are TRBV7-7 and TRBJ2-2, with a possible D match to TRBD2 (5 bases). The TCR originated in a man between 18 and 35 years old in good health. The sequencing input was naive CD8+ T cells sorted from blood. The CDR3 nucleotides read TGTGCTAGCAGCCCCGGACTCACCACCGGGGAGCTGTTTTTT. Protein: CASSPGLTTGELFF.